This T cell receptor (beta chain) was sequenced for a study of Graves' ophthalmopathy and Graves' hyperthyroidism. Study summary: Peripheral blood sampling preceded any treatment and occurred at initial diagnosis.

Amplified TCR beta CDR3 regions were obtained using RNA transcripts as template. First-round RT-PCR used HTBI primers; second-round multiplex PCR followed. TCRdb reprocessed the multiplex PCR reads via MiXCR and lists one record per CDR3 protein. The sample shows hundreds of thousands of distinct CDR3 sequences, 20% to 25% of them seen only once. Ten or more counts support this clonotype. This CDR3 is 14 amino acids long. V was trimmed by 4 bases and J by 4 bases, leaving 14 bases between them. Germline V gene data show CDR1 as SGHKS and CDR2 as YYEKEE (reference sequence). The sample comprised peripheral blood. The rearrangement uses TRBV5-5 and TRBJ1-2; D is ambiguous. The origin of this receptor is a woman between 18 and 29 years old with stable Graves' hyperthyroidism. Some clones in this sample may be carry-over from other donors' samples. The CDR3 region has the DNA TGTGCCAGCAGCCAACAGTCAGCGGCCTATGGCTACACCTTC. It encodes CASSQQSAAYGYTF.